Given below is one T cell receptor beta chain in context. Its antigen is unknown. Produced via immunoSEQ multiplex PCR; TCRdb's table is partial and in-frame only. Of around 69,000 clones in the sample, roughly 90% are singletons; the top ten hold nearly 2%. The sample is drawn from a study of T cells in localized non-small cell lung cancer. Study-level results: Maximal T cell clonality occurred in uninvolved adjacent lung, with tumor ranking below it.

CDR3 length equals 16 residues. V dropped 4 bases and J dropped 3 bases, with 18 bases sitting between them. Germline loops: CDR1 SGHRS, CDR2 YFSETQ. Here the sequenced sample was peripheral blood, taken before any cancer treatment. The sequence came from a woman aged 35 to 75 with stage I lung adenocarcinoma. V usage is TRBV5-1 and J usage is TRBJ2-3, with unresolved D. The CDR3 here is CASSGRVSSWTDTQYF. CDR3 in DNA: TGCGCCAGCAGCGGTAGGGTGAGTAGTTGGACAGATACGCAGTATTTT.